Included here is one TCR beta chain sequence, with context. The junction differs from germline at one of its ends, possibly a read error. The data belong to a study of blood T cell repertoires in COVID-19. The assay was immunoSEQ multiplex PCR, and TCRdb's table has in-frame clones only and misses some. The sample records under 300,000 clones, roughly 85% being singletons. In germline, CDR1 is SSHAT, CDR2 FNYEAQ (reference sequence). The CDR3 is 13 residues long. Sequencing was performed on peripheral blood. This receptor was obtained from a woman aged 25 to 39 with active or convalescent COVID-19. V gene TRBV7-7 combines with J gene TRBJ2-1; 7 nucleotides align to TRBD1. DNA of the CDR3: TGTGCTAGCAGTAGACAGGGATGGGATGAGCAGTTCTTC. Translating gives CASSRQGWDEQFF.